These 20 T cell receptor beta chains came from one sample sequenced in a study of blood T cells in healthy people across ages (dated by TCRdb to between 2014 and 2017). The method was 5' RACE. The sequencer listed for this sample is Illumina HiSeq 2500. A second roughly 6 to 12 cycle PCR used a sample-barcoded 5' primer and a J-beta primer mix. TCRdb reworked the public reads: Q25 trimming with fastp, MiXCR clone assembly, productive beta chains retained. Every CDR3 protein is listed once, alongside the most common genes and DNA of its rows. The sample contains hundreds of thousands of distinct CDR3 sequences, about 24% of them found a single time. The ten largest clonotypes hold 8.7% of the sample. A further study also used this sample, focusing on T cells of mothers and their children.

Material: blood. The receptors derive from a boy between 5 and 17 years old in good health.

This clonotype was recorded a few times. J is TRBJ2-1 and V is TRBV20-1; 11 bases align to TRBD2. Trimming took 6 bases from V and 4 from J; bases not matched to a gene: 8. Germline lookup yields CDR1 DFQATT and CDR2 SNEGSKA (reference sequence). This CDR3 is 15 amino acids long. CDR3 DNA sequence: TGCAGTGCCTCGCCGGGACTAGCGGTTTACAATGAGCAGTTCTTC. Protein: CSASPGLAVYNEQFF.

The rearrangement joins TRBV18 to TRBJ2-6; 7 nucleotides align to TRBD1. The CDR3 loop spans 16 amino acids. Looked up from germline, CDR1 is KGHSH and CDR2 is LQKENI. Trimming at V came to 5 bases and at J to 2 bases, leaving 6 bases not matched to a gene. CDR3 DNA sequence: TGTGCCAGCTCAGGACAGGCCTTAGCTGGGGCCAACGTCCTGACTTTC. It specifies CASSGQALAGANVLTF.

This clonotype was counted between two and nine times. The V and J genes are TRBV28 and TRBJ2-3, with 7 bases identical to TRBD2. The CDR3 spans 16 residues. From germline, CDR1 is MDHEN and CDR2 SYDVKM. The V and J ends lost 2 bases and 4 bases, in that order; junction bases with no gene match: 9. Here the CDR3 reads CASSLVGTTFADTQYF. The CDR3 coding sequence is TGTGCCAGCAGTTTAGTCGGGACTACGTTCGCAGATACGCAGTATTTT.

This chain connects TRBV5-1 to TRBJ1-6, with TRBD1 matching 9 bases. The length of the CDR3 is 15 residues. V dropped 0 bases and J dropped 6; count of bases not matched to a gene: 1. Germline lookup yields CDR1 SGHRS and CDR2 YFSETQ. The CDR3 spells CASSLVTGGNSPLHF. In nucleotides, the CDR3 is TGCGCCAGCAGCTTGGTGACAGGGGGTAATTCACCCCTCCACTTT.

In its sample, this clonotype was seen a few times. For the CDR3, the DNA is TGTGCCAGCAGCCAAGTAACTGGTTACTCTGGAAACACCATATATTTT. This encodes CASSQVTGYSGNTIYF. The genes are TRBV11-2 and TRBJ1-3; D unclear. This CDR3 contains 16 residues. Germline assignment: CDR1 SGHAT and CDR2 FQNNGV. Trimming took 5 bases from V and 0 from J, leaving 14 bases between them. The whole variable domain, filled in from reference TRBV11-2 and TRBJ1-3, reads EAGVAQSPRYKIIEKRQSVAFWCNPISGHATLYWYQQILGQGPKLLIQFQNNGVVDDSQLPKDRFSAERLKGVDSTLKIQPAKLEDSAVYLCASSQVTGYSGNTIYFGEGSWLTVV.

CDR3 residues: CASSPVGGQGLYEQYF. Written as DNA, the CDR3 is TGTGCCAGCAGCCCCGTCGGGGGACAGGGCCTCTACGAGCAGTACTTC. The V call is TRBV11-2, the J call TRBJ2-7, with TRBD1 matching 9 bases. The ends lost 5 bases at V and 3 bases at J; junction bases unmatched: 11. The CDR3 loop spans 16 amino acids. Germline V gene lookup returns CDR1 SGHAT and CDR2 FQNNGV. The complete variable domain, with remaining parts taken from reference TRBV11-2 and TRBJ2-7, reads EAGVAQSPRYKIIEKRQSVAFWCNPISGHATLYWYQQILGQGPKLLIQFQNNGVVDDSQLPKDRFSAERLKGVDSTLKIQPAKLEDSAVYLCASSPVGGQGLYEQYFGPGTRLTVT.

The chain is built from TRBV9 and TRBJ2-1, with 11 bases identical to TRBD2. The J call may be wrong; the DNA end is better matched by TRBJ2-5. CDR1 SGDLS and CDR2 YYNGEE come from the germline V gene. This CDR3 has 15 residues. CDR3 coding DNA: TGTGCCAGCAACCTAGCGGGGGGTTCCCAAGAGACCCAGTACTTC. This sequence encodes CASNLAGGSQETQYF.

This clonotype was seen a handful of times. CDR3 in amino acids: CASSLASGLPNEQFF. CDR3 nucleotides: TGTGCCAGCAGTTTGGCTAGCGGCCTACCCAATGAGCAGTTCTTC. The genes are TRBV12-3 or TRBV12-4 and TRBJ2-1; 7 bases match TRBD2. V dropped 3 bases and J dropped 6; count of bases not matched to a gene: 8. The CDR3 covers 15 residues.

This sequence joins TRBV2 and TRBJ1-2; the D is unclear. CDR1 and CDR2 (germline): SNHLY, FYNNEI. Trimming took 11 bases from V and 0 from J, leaving 13 bases between them. This CDR3 is 13 amino acids long. As DNA, the CDR3 is TGTGCCGGCTTCCAACCGGCTAACTATGGCTACACCTTC. Its protein product is CAGFQPANYGYTF.

The CDR3 sequence is CASSLEGGSRDDEQFF. CDR3 bases: TGTGCCAGCAGCTTAGAGGGGGGCTCTAGGGACGATGAGCAGTTCTTC. V gene TRBV11-2 combines with J gene TRBJ2-1; D possibly uses TRBD1 or TRBD2 (6 bases each). Germline V gene sequence: CDR1 SGHAT, CDR2 FQNNGV. V lost 0 bases and J lost 8, with 17 bases in between. The CDR3 is 16 residues long.

The chain uses TRBV4-1 and TRBJ2-3; D is ambiguous. V was cut by 3 bases and J by 8 bases, with 24 bases left in between. The CDR3 sequence is 17 residues long. Germline V gene data show CDR1 as MGHRA and CDR2 as YSYEKL. The CDR3 spells CASSQVNKGSLWGTQYF. CDR3 in DNA: TGCGCCAGCAGCCAGGTAAACAAGGGCTCTCTTTGGGGTACGCAGTATTTT.

This clonotype was picked up a small number of times. The V and J genes are TRBV12-3 or TRBV12-4 and TRBJ1-3; TRBD1 might be the D (5 bases). The CDR3 runs to 15 residues. Trimming stripped 5 bases from V and 1 base from J, with 12 bases between. The CDR3 loop is CASSNRGKSGNTIYF. The CDR3 coding sequence is TGTGCCAGCAGTAATAGGGGAAAATCTGGAAACACCATATATTTT.

The genes are TRBV7-8 and TRBJ2-4; D is perhaps TRBD1 or TRBD2 (7 bases each). This CDR3 has 19 residues. Germline assignment: CDR1 SGHVS and CDR2 FQNEAQ. The germline V and J ends were trimmed by 4 bases and 0 bases, with 22 bases remaining between them. CDR3 protein: CASSSSRGGSPKAKNIQYF. Here the CDR3 DNA reads TGTGCCAGCAGCTCTAGCAGGGGGGGCTCTCCCAAAGCCAAAAACATTCAGTACTTC.

There are a few counts of this clonotype. The junction departs from germline at one end; a sequencing error may be responsible. The CDR3 loop reads CVSSPRRNNEKLFF. In DNA form, the CDR3 reads TGTGTCAGCAGCCCTAGAAGGAATAATGAAAAACTGTTTTTT. The rearrangement links TRBV7-9 to TRBJ1-4, with D unresolved. The CDR3 totals 14 residues. Germline CDR1 SEHNR, CDR2 FQNEAQ (reference sequence). The entire variable domain, with the rest obtained from reference TRBV7-9 and TRBJ1-4, is as follows: DTGVSQNPRHKITKRGQNVTFRCDPISEHNRLYWYRQTLGQGPEFLTYFQNEAQLEKSRLLSDRFSAERPKGSFSTLEIQRTEQGDSAMYLCVSSPRRNNEKLFFGSGTQLSVL.

V usage is TRBV7-2 and J usage is TRBJ2-3; D is unresolved. Germline CDR1 and CDR2: SGHTA and FQGNSA. V was cut by 1 base and J by 1 base, with 12 bases left in between. The CDR3 is 16 amino acids. CDR3 bases: TGTGCCAGCAGCTTAGGGAGTGCGACTCGCACAGATACGCAGTATTTT. It is translated as CASSLGSATRTDTQYF.

This chain uses TRBV27 with TRBJ2-2; D perhaps matches TRBD2 (5 bases). The CDR3 is made up of 11 amino acids. Germline CDR1 and CDR2: MNHEY and SMNVEV (reference sequence). With 4 bases removed from V and 15 bases from J, the gap between germline ends came to 12 bases. The DNA of the CDR3 is TGTGCCAGCAGTTCGGGATATAAGGTGTTTTTT. It encodes CASSSGYKVFF.

This chain uses TRBV20-1 with TRBJ2-5, with D maybe TRBD1 (6 bases). TRBJ2-7 matches the DNA end more closely, so the J call is doubtful. CDR1 is DFQATT, CDR2 SNEGSKA, per germline (reference sequence). The CDR3 length is 12 residues. Written as DNA, the CDR3 is TGCAGTGCTCGACAGGTTCGAGGCGAGCAGTACTTC. This codes for CSARQVRGEQYF.

This clonotype was seen more than once but under ten times. The chain uses TRBV27 and TRBJ2-5, with 11 nucleotides matching TRBD2. The DNA end is a closer match to TRBJ2-7, so the J assignment may be wrong. The CDR3 runs to 15 residues. Germline CDR1 and CDR2: MNHEY and SMNVEV (reference sequence). The CDR3 here is CASRDLAGGLYEQYF. CDR3 bases: TGTGCCAGCAGGGATCTAGCGGGGGGCCTCTACGAGCAGTACTTC.

The chain has TRBV12-3 or TRBV12-4 and TRBJ2-2, with D possibly being TRBD2 (5 bases). This CDR3 has 16 amino acids. V was cut by 2 bases and J by 1 base, with 11 bases left in between. The CDR3 bases are TGTGCCAGCAGTTTAAGGAAGGCGGGGAACACCGGGGAGCTGTTTTTT. Protein: CASSLRKAGNTGELFF.

This chain uses TRBV20-1 with TRBJ2-5; the D gene is possibly TRBD2 (6 bases). Germline V gene sequence: CDR1 DFQATT, CDR2 SNEGSKA (reference sequence). This CDR3 has 11 amino acids. The CDR3 loop is CSEGRRETQYF. The CDR3 coding sequence is TGCAGCGAGGGGAGGCGGGAGACCCAGTACTTC.